This T cell receptor beta chain derives from a study of blood T cells in healthy people across ages (dated by TCRdb to the mid-2010s). For the study in its entirety: Template switching captured roughly one uniquely barcoded TCR beta cDNA molecule per two T cells in model experiments. The donors were divided into four age groups: young (average around 16 years), middle-aged (approximately 41), aged (62) and long-lived (approximately 74). To track age-related changes in TCR beta repertoire diversity, the study relied on deep sequencing normalized with unique cDNA molecular identifiers. Using the same blood draw, the study looked at two additional independent replicas of 1 million unique cDNA reads for two donors, one aged 18 to 29 and the other aged 80 or older.

Libraries came from 5' RACE. TCRdb lists the instrument as Illumina HiSeq 2500. A second PCR of about 6 to 11 cycles was run with a J-beta primer mix and a sample-barcoded 5' primer. Each TCR beta cDNA molecule received a unique molecular identifier from a template-switch 5' adaptor carrying 12 random nucleotides. Each sample yielded at least 2.5 million CDR3-containing paired-end reads. All of the RNA was converted into first-strand cDNA using the Mint cDNA synthesis kit, with a TRBC-specific oligonucleotide serving as the primer. All cDNA was treated with uracil-DNA glycosylase and then went through a first 18-cycle PCR with the universal primers M1SS and BC2_uni_R. The original pipeline was this. For normalization, 1 million high-quality reads, each with a distinct molecular identifier, were randomly selected from each sample. Reads sharing molecular identifiers were discarded rather than binned into consensus sequences. CDR3 identification, clonotype clustering and error correction used MiTCR with a Q25 quality threshold and the strictest error-elimination algorithm. A nonparametric unseen species model with Euler transformation was used to estimate a lower bound on total TCR beta diversity. In TCRdb, the public reads were trimmed at Q25 with fastp and aligned with MiXCR, with productive beta chains retained. Rows are combined by CDR3 protein, so each entry shows the most common genes and DNA. Clone size and V and J calls follow TCRdb, not the original study. The sample data list 800,000 to 950,000 distinct CDR3 sequences, and 25% to 35% of these were observed just once. More than 8.5% of the sample is held by the ten biggest clonotypes.

What the research found in general, with its limitations: Donor CMV infection status was unknown, potentially confounding age-related changes in expanded clonotypes. Total diversity estimates from one million sequenced T cells were considered lower bounds and underestimates. Observed TCR beta diversity per million T cells fell roughly linearly with age, and a significant reduction was already apparent by age around 40. Compared with the aged group, more naive CD4+ T cells, fewer expanded clones and increased TCR diversity were shown by the long-lived group, suggesting age selection. Conclusive comparison of naive and antigen-experienced compartments was prevented by the profiling of bulk unsorted PBMCs. A strong correlation was found between observed TCR beta diversity and the percentage of naive T cells measured by flow cytometry.

Donors were 30 to 45 systemically healthy Caucasian individuals from Russia aged roughly 6 to 100 years. Each donor gave about 9.2 milliliters of peripheral blood, drawn into EDTA-treated Vacutainer tubes. Ficoll-Paque density-gradient centrifugation was used to isolate PBMCs, with at least 6 million per sample. Trizol reagent was used to extract total RNA from the PBMCs, yielding at least 5.5 micrograms per sample. For every donor, an aliquot of PBMCs went through flow cytometry to measure the percentages of naive CD45RAhigh/CD27high T cells. In the case of this clonotype: This clone's antigen is unknown. No much larger clone is present one base from it, and per-base qualities are unavailable.

V is cut back by 2 bases and J by 7 bases, with 11 bases in the junction unmatched. Taken from cysteine to phenylalanine, the CDR3 has 17 residues. Of all the DNA, just the CDR3 is kept, 51 bases in frame from base 1. Via the germline V gene, CDR1 is MDHEN and CDR2 SYDVKM. The same sample was also studied in work on T cells of mothers and their children. The second paper further reports: The donors were nine systemically healthy Caucasian individuals, made up of three mothers and their six children. cDNA synthesis used all of the extracted RNA, with around 1.4 ug of RNA in each 15 ul reaction. Sample barcodes and 2-4 random nucleotides were added via the M1S primer in the second PCR. More than 9 million TCR beta CDR3 reads were obtained from each mother, and several million reads were obtained from each child. TCR recombination output is similarly shaped by thymic selection in related and unrelated pairs, with a minor effect exerted by inherited differences. Normalized repertoire overlap in related mother-child pairs was always slightly higher than in unrelated mother-child pairs, but the difference was never significant. Persistent microchimeric T cell clones were not detected, at a sensitivity of approximately 100 clones per million clonotypes. In the study, deep NGS was used to compare the TCR beta repertoires of mothers and children, and features distinguishing related mother-child pairs from unrelated individuals were sought. The mean age was about 40 +/- 4 years for the mothers and about 10 +/- 4 years for the children. After adapter ligation was performed with NEBNext reagents, the libraries were sequenced on an Illumina HiSeq 2000 with 100+100 nt paired-end reads. To prevent cross-contamination, the mother and child libraries were prepared a month apart and were sequenced in separate runs. For each donor, between about 450,000 and 2,300,000 distinct TCR beta clonotypes were identified. Naive TCR beta clonotypes were estimated from low-frequency clonotypes matched to each donor's FACS-determined naive share, without sorting.

Sequencing was carried out using blood. The sequence derives from a woman aged 40 to 50 in good health. Recombination linked TRBV28 to TRBJ2-5, and 12 junctional nucleotides match TRBD1. The nucleotides read TGTGCCAGCAGTTTAGTCGCGGGACAGGGGGCGCAGGGGACCCAGTACTTC. Its translation reads: CASSLVAGQGAQGTQYF. The entire variable domain, with the stretches around the CDR3 drawn from the reference TRBV28 and TRBJ2-5 proteins, is DVKVTQSSRYLVKRTGEKVFLECVQDMDHENMFWYRQDPGLGLRLIYFSYDVKMKEKGDIPEGYSVSREKKERFSLILESASTNQTSMYLCASSLVAGQGAQGTQYFGPGTRLLVL.